This TCR beta chain is drawn from a study of cytomegalovirus exposure and HLA in healthy donors (dated by TCRdb to about 2017). Concerning the study at large: An earlier analysis of approximately 640 of the donors reported more than 250 Gb of sequence data and roughly 100 million unique TCR beta sequences from about 179 million T cells. The genetic ancestry cluster associated with self-reported Caucasian donors included 81% of the approximately 430 genotyped donors. The study aimed to test whether cataloging public T cell receptors could reveal signatures of past pathogen exposure. Rather than drawing on any new phenotypic data, the later analysis identified candidate immune exposures from TCR beta sequences and the way those sequences occurred across donors. A separate validation cohort of 90 to 150 different subjects was used in addition to the roughly 670-subject first cohort. HLA typing covered class I and class II loci at four-digit resolution. An early release covering 550 to 650 HLA-typed donors comprised 250 to 350 gigabases of sequencing data and tens of millions of unique TCR sequences. Across approximately 400 genotyped donors of the cohort, an average of about 200,000 unique TCR beta nucleotide sequences per donor were sequenced, and 15% to 20% of those sequences were non-productive. A later genetic analysis took genome-wide SNP genotypes for 398 of the 666 donors and used that subset as a discovery cohort. Every discovery cohort repertoire had been produced on one sequencing platform. Alongside the repertoire data, information on donor age, sex, ethnicity and CMV serostatus was compiled. Typing coverage differed by locus: A, B, C, DRB1 and DQB1 were typed in roughly 629-640 donors, DQA1 in about 500, DPA1 in around 580, and DPB1 in roughly 450. The study combined high-throughput TCR immunosequencing, statistical association of individual TCRs with disease status, and machine learning to predict cytomegalovirus infection status. The study profiled the T cell repertoires of 666 subjects by immunosequencing and related them to cytomegalovirus serostatus. An earlier analysis of around 540 of the donors applied high-throughput TCR beta sequencing to assess whether each TCR beta V gene segment acted as functional or pseudogenic. Several DR-DQ haplotypes were treated as single units for association and clustering because of strong linkage in the cohort. A later analysis re-examined previously published TCR beta repertoires from several hundred donors and added high-resolution HLA genotyping to investigate patterns of TCR occurrence. Overall results and qualifications from the work: In a later analysis, several top co-occurrence clusters were reported to appear linked to parvovirus B19, influenza, CMV and Epstein-Barr virus. V-gene and J-gene trimming of TCR beta chains was associated with a missense DCLRE1C variant in a later genetic analysis, and the association was replicated in an independent cohort. The authors suggested that the approach could potentially be generalized to other disease states and immunological phenotypes. Three of the identified cytomegalovirus-associated TCR beta chains were confirmed in vitro to be specific for cytomegalovirus antigens. Linkage disequilibrium might explain the correlated functional status among segregating V segments, but an unknown experimental factor could not be ruled out. Because the 87-base-pair reads could not distinguish some IMGT-functional V segments, including TRBV6-2 and TRBV6-3, those segments were excluded. The cohort was sequenced for TCR beta chains only, and without alpha or paired-chain data the features that could be detected were limited. A further reported finding was that TCR beta sequences accurately predicted the HLA-A and HLA-B alleles for most subjects in the first cohort. In a later analysis, TCR association rates were found to vary across HLA loci, with the most associated TCRs seen for DRB1 alleles and the fewest for HLA-C alleles. In an earlier analysis of 587 of the donors, most TCR beta V segments appeared in productive rearrangements about 87% or about 30% of the time, broadly matching IMGT annotations. The only immune exposure information available for the cohort was CMV serostatus. The sequencing pipeline was judged likely to have produced a cluster of highly shared sequence variants as a technical artifact. The classifier was reported to diagnose cytomegalovirus status with high specificity and sensitivity in both the original and validation cohorts. The presence/absence analyses assumed that sequencing depth was roughly uniform across donors, and that assumption may not be true. When HLA alleles, especially DR and DQ, strongly co-occurred, attributing TCR associations to individual alleles was difficult. According to a later analysis, most CMV-associated TCR beta chains appeared to be HLA-restricted, and the HLA associations seemed to be driven largely by CMV exposure. Compared with equally common non-associated chains, HLA-associated TCR beta chains in a later analysis were more clonally expanded and had lower generation probabilities. In a later analysis, more than 15,000 TCR beta sequences were associated with specific HLA alleles at a false discovery rate of 0.05. In the study, approximately 150 TCR beta chains were listed as associated with cytomegalovirus. Because counts were too low, some 17 rarely observed V segments, including chromosome 9 orphons, were left out of the earlier analysis of 500 to 650 of the donors. In a later genetic analysis, fewer N-insertions in productive TCRs were reported among donors in an Asian-associated ancestry cluster than the roughly 710-donor mean. Because HLA typing was unavailable for some donors at each locus, only the typed subset was used in association tests. While some public TCRs were present in many individuals, most TCR sequences turned up only very rarely across donors.

Library creation used the immunoSEQ multiplex PCR assay. A mixture of 60 forward primers for TCR Vbeta segments and 13 reverse primers for TCR Jbeta segments was used in the multiplex PCR. A multiplex PCR assay on genomic DNA amplified the CDR3 region of rearranged TCR beta genes. On the Illumina HiSeq System, the amplified TCR beta libraries were sequenced as 87-base-pair reads. In the authors' own workflow: A later analysis counted approximately 76 million unique TCR beta chains across the 650 to 700 repertoires, and approximately 11 million of these chains were shared by at least two donors. Raw reads were error-corrected and collapsed into unique sequences by a nearest-neighbor algorithm in which closely related sequences were merged to remove PCR and sequencing errors. Alignment of CDR3 sequences to IMGT reference sequences was used to assign V, D and J gene segments. Each retained sequence needed at least a six-nucleotide match to both a V gene segment and a J gene segment. Rearrangements were classified as productive when the CDR3 lacked stop codons and remained in frame with V and J, and all other rearrangements were classified as non-productive. Following IMGT convention, CDR3 was defined as the stretch from the second conserved V-encoded cysteine up to the conserved J-encoded phenylalanine. Sequences without an unambiguous match to a single V gene segment were excluded from the earlier analysis of almost 600 of the donors. In an earlier analysis of 450 to 700 of the donors, V segments were called functional above 56.7% productive rearrangements and were called segregating when the between-donor standard deviation exceeded 5%. A statistical classification framework was built to diagnose cytomegalovirus status from the catalog of TCR beta chain sequences. In a later analysis, V and J genes were assigned by comparing TCR nucleotide sequences against IMGT/GENE-DB human TR gene sequences. The TCRdist pipeline was used in a later analysis to assign CDR3 sequences and most-parsimonious VDJ recombination scenarios. In a later analysis, each TCR beta chain was defined by its CDR3 amino acid sequence together with its V-gene family, and reads without a unique V-gene family were excluded. In a later analysis, some 600 highly shared, low-generation-probability nucleotide sequences were removed to address suspected cross-contamination and a sequencing artifact. For each public chain, a later analysis derived a clonal expansion index from normalized ranks of inferred template counts within each repertoire. In a later analysis, generation probabilities were computed using a VDJ recombination model fitted to out-of-frame rearrangements, and the results were checked against IGoR. Hypergeometric tests were used in a later analysis to score TCR-TCR, TCR-HLA and TCR-CMV co-occurrence, with a repertoire-size bias correction applied to the TCR pairs. To estimate false discovery rates, a later analysis permuted the HLA or CMV assignments 20 times. In a later analysis, co-occurring TCRs were grouped with DBSCAN, and TCRdist sequence similarity was added when clustering was performed within HLA-allele-positive subsets. For co-occurrence clustering, repertoires with fewer than 30,000 or more than 120,000 public chains were excluded, along with about five repertoires with anomalous nucleotide sharing. Held by TCRdb, this immuneACCESS table contains in-frame sequences only and omits some clones. Under half of the omission traces to an unresolved V gene where checked; the cause of the rest is unknown. The V and J calls and the clone size are those of that table, but D and trimming were determined from the DNA. The sample data list roughly 180,000 clones, and roughly 78% of these were observed just once. Together, the top ten hold roughly 13% of the sample.

The CDR3 contains 15 residues, cysteine and phenylalanine counted. Just CDR3 DNA is preserved here, 45 bases in frame from base 1. Reading the germline V gene gives CDR1 SGHDN and CDR2 FVKESK. V was cut back by 0 bases and J by 5 bases, leaving a gap of 11 bases between them. The cohort consisted of some 670 healthy bone marrow donors. All cohort members were sampled while nominally healthy, although unrecorded immune exposures were likely present. The donor was CMV seropositive and belonged to the group of about 290 seropositive cohort members. A peripheral blood sample was provided by each donor, and peripheral blood mononuclear cells were used for TCR beta sequencing. The Qiagen DNeasy Blood Extraction Kit was used to extract genomic DNA from the blood cell samples. Worth noting for this clone: Its recognized antigen is unknown. No quality values exist for individual bases; no much larger clone is one base distant.

The rearranged chain carries TRBV14 and TRBJ2-1; a tentative D call is TRBD2 (6 bases match). This TCR was sampled from a woman aged 45-59 years in good health and CMV-seropositive. Sequenced input: PBMCs. The CDR3 amino acid sequence is: CASSQEGGTHNEQFF. DNA sequence: TGTGCCAGCAGCCAAGAAGGCGGGACCCACAATGAGCAGTTCTTC.